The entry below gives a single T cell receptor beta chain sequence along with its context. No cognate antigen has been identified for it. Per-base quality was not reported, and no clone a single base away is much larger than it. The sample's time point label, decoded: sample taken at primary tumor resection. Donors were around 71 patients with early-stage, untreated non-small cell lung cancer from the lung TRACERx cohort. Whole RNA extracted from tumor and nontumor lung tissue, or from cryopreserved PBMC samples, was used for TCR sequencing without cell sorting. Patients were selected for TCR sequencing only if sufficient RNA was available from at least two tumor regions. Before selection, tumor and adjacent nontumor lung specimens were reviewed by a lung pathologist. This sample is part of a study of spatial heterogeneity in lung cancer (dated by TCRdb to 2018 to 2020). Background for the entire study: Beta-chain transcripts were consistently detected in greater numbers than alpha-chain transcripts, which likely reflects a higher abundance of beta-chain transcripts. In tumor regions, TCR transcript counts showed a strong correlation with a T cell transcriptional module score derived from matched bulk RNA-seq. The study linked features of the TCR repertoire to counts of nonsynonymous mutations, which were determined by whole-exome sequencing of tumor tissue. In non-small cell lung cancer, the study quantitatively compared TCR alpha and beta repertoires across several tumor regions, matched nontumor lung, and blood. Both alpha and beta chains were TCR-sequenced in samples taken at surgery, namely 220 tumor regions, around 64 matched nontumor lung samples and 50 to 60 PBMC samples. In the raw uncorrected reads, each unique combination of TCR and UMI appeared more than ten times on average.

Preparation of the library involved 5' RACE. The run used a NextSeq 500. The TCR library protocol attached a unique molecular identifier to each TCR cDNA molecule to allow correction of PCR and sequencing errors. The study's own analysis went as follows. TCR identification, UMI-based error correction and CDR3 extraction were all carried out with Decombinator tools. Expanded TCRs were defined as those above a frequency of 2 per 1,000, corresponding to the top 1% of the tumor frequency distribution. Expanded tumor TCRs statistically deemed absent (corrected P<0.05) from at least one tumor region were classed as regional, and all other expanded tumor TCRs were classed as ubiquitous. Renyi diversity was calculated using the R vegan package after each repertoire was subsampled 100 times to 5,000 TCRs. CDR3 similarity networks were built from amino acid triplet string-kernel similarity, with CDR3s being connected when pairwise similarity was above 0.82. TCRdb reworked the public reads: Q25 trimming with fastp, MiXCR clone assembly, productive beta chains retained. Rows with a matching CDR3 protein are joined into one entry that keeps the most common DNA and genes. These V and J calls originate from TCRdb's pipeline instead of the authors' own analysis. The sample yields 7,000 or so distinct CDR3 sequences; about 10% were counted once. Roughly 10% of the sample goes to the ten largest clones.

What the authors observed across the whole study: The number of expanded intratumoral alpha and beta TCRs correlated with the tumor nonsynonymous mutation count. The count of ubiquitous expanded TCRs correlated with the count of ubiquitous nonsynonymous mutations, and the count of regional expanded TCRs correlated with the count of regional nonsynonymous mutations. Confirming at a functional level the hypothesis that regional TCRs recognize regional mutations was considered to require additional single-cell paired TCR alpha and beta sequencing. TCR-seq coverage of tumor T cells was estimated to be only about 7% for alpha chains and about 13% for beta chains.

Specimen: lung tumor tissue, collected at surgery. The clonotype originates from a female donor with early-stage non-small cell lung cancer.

The nucleotide sequence is given as TGTGCCAGCAGCTCATTTGGGGACCCGCGAGAGACCCAGTACTTC. This sequence encodes CASSSFGDPRETQYF. The rearranged segments are TRBV9 and TRBJ2-5; the D gene assignment is perhaps TRBD1 or TRBD2, with each matching 5 bases. Trimming removed 4 bases from V and 4 bases from J, leaving 17 bases between the germline ends. The CDR3 measures 15 amino acids from cysteine to phenylalanine. Of the read, only the CDR3 DNA is kept; its 45 bases are in frame from base 1. CDR1 SGDLS and CDR2 YYNGEE are derived from the germline V gene.